This T cell receptor (beta chain) was recorded in a study of cytomegalovirus exposure and HLA in healthy donors. Study-level background: Out of approximately 400 genotyped donors, 81% belonged to the Caucasian-associated ancestry cluster. Study-wide findings and caveats: Most of the CMV-associated TCR beta chains (in a later analysis) appeared to be HLA-restricted. Immune exposure was documented only through CMV serostatus. A reported reduction in N-insertions relative to the approximately 640-donor mean was seen in an Asian-associated ancestry cluster in a later analysis.

The PCR employed 60 Vbeta primers together with 13 Jbeta primers. Profiling relied on immunoSEQ multiplex PCR, and the TCRdb table lists in-frame clones only, not all of them. This sample has about 84,000 clones; around four fifths occur once, and the top ten carry nearly 2.5%. The trim removed 10 bases at V and 0 bases at J, leaving 9 bases unmatched. This CDR3 has 14 amino acids. The V gene's germline CDR1 is MNHNS and CDR2 SASEGT. Concerning this clone itself: The antigen is not known.

The genes are TRBV6-1 and TRBJ2-7, with 7 nucleotides matching TRBD2. Sequenced input: PBMCs. The TCR was taken from a male donor in good health and CMV-seropositive. CDR3 protein: CATGRRGSSYEQYF. The CDR3 DNA reads TGTGCCACCGGGAGGCGGGGGAGCTCCTACGAGCAGTACTTC.